Following are 25 T cell receptor beta chains from one sample sequenced in a study of blood T cell repertoires in COVID-19. The data were produced by immunoSEQ multiplex PCR, yet TCRdb's version contains in-frame clones alone and is incomplete. The sample has about 250,000 clones; 80% to 85% are singletons. What was sequenced was peripheral blood. These receptors were taken from a man aged 50 or older with active or convalescent COVID-19.

The chain combines TRBV5-6 with TRBJ1-4, with D hard to call. The CDR3 contains 15 residues. Trimming left V 0 bases short and J 3 bases short, with 9 bases between. The germline CDR1 and CDR2 sequences are SGHDT and YYEEEE. This CDR3 is CASSLAGRANEKLFF. Written as DNA, the CDR3 is TGTGCCAGCAGCTTGGCCGGGCGGGCTAATGAAAAACTGTTTTTT.

V gene TRBV7-6 combines with J gene TRBJ2-1; 9 positions match TRBD1. Germline V gene data show CDR1 as SGHVS and CDR2 as FNYEAQ. This CDR3 has 15 amino acids. The ends lost 4 bases at V and 6 bases at J; junction bases unmatched: 7. The CDR3, as DNA: TGTGCCAGCAGCTGGGGCGGACAGGGGACCAATGAGCAGTTCTTC. Encoded protein: CASSWGGQGTNEQFF.

The chain recombines TRBV28 with TRBJ1-4, with TRBD1 matching over 7 bases. Germline loops: CDR1 MDHEN, CDR2 SYDVKM. CDR3 length equals 13 residues. V dropped 8 bases and J dropped 5; count of bases not matched to a gene: 5. The DNA for the CDR3 is TGTGCCAGCCTTGAACAGGGGAATGAAAAACTGTTTTTT. This encodes CASLEQGNEKLFF.

The chain combines TRBV6-1 with TRBJ1-6; the D is unclear. CDR1 is MNHNS, CDR2 SASEGT, per germline. CDR3 length: 20 amino acids. V shed 4 bases and J shed 0 bases, with 22 bases lying between them. DNA of the CDR3: TGTGCCAGCAGTGGCTCTGGGCATAAGATTGGGAGCTCCTATAATTCACCCCTCCACTTT. Its protein is CASSGSGHKIGSSYNSPLHF.

V gene TRBV30 combines with J gene TRBJ1-2; 10 positions agree with TRBD1. Trimming took 3 bases from V and 2 from J; bases not matched to a gene: 3. The V gene's germline CDR1 is GTSNPN and CDR2 SVGIG (reference sequence). CDR3 size: 14 residues. The chain's CDR3 is CAWRRDRGNYGYTF. The CDR3 DNA follows: TGTGCCTGGAGACGGGACAGGGGAAACTATGGCTACACCTTC.

This chain uses TRBV7-3 with TRBJ2-3; 9 positions agree with TRBD1. Germline CDR1 reads SGHTA; CDR2 reads FQGTGA. With V trimmed by 0 bases and J by 4 bases, 8 bases remained unmatched. The length of the CDR3 is 17 residues. As DNA, the CDR3 is TGTGCCAGCAGCTTAACGGGACAGGGCGGGTCCCCAGATACGCAGTATTTT. This encodes CASSLTGQGGSPDTQYF. The full variable domain, in which reference TRBV7-3 and TRBJ2-3 provide the parts outside the CDR3, is GAGVSQTPSNKVTEKGKYVELRCDPISGHTALYWYRQSLGQGPEFLIYFQGTGAADDSGLPNDRFFAVRPEGSVSTLKIQRTERGDSAVYLCASSLTGQGGSPDTQYFGPGTRLTVL.

The V gene is TRBV3-1 (or the pseudogene TRBV3-2), the J gene TRBJ2-7; 7 nucleotides agree with TRBD2. Looked up from germline, CDR1 is LGHDT and CDR2 is YNNKEL (reference sequence). This CDR3 has 19 residues. The trim removed 1 base at V and 0 bases at J, leaving 15 bases unmatched. The CDR3 DNA reads TGTGCCAGCAGCCAAGTGCCGCGGGGGAGGAGCGACCCCTCCTACGAGCAGTACTTC. It codes for CASSQVPRGRSDPSYEQYF.

The chain joins TRBV7-2 to TRBJ1-5; 7 bases align to TRBD1. Germline V CDR1 and CDR2: SGHTA, FQGNSA. V lost 5 bases and J lost 2; bases outside the gene matches: 12. The CDR3 is 17 residues long. The DNA of the CDR3 is TGTGCCAGCAGCCCACTCCCCTGGGACAGCCGCAATCAGCCCCAGCATTTT. Residues: CASSPLPWDSRNQPQHF.

This chain links TRBV19 with TRBJ2-1; maybe TRBD2 (6 bases). Per the germline V gene, CDR1 is LNHDA and CDR2 is SQIVND (reference sequence). The CDR3 runs to 14 residues. V lost 4 bases to trimming and J lost 6 bases, with 13 bases between them. The CDR3, as DNA: TGTGCCAGTAGTACAGGGACTGCTAGCAATGAGCAGTTCTTC. This encodes CASSTGTASNEQFF.

The gene calls are TRBV9 and TRBJ2-7; 9 nucleotides align to TRBD2. The CDR3 has 16 residues. CDR1 is SGDLS, CDR2 YYNGEE, per germline. With 0 bases clipped from V and 0 bases from J, the junction kept 4 bases outside the gene matches. Written as DNA, the CDR3 is TGTGCCAGCAGCGTAGCTGGCGGGGGGGGCTCCTACGAGCAGTACTTC. This gives the protein CASSVAGGGGSYEQYF.

This rearrangement joins TRBV7-2 to TRBJ2-1; 8 nucleotides match TRBD2. V gave up 3 bases and J gave up 1 base; unmatched junction bases: 5. In germline, CDR1 is SGHTA, CDR2 FQGNSA. The CDR3 extends over 16 amino acids. The CDR3 region has the DNA TGTGCCAGCAGCTTGGATAGCGGGGTTTCCTACAATGAGCAGTTCTTC. It specifies CASSLDSGVSYNEQFF.

The V call is TRBV6-1, the J call TRBJ2-7, with D possibly being TRBD2 (5 bases). This CDR3 has 16 amino acids. CDR1 and CDR2 (germline): MNHNS, SASEGT. The germline V and J ends were trimmed by 0 bases and 0 bases, with 12 bases remaining between them. Here the CDR3 reads CASSEAAARSSYEQYF. The CDR3 DNA sequence: TGTGCCAGCAGTGAAGCAGCGGCACGGTCCTCCTACGAGCAGTACTTC.

The chain links TRBV5-1 to TRBJ2-2; D perhaps matches TRBD2 (7 bases). The CDR3 covers 14 residues. Trimming removed 5 bases at V and 6 bases at J, with 14 bases between. Germline CDR1 reads SGHRS; CDR2 reads YFSETQ. This chain's CDR3 is CASRPGGPPGELFF. In DNA form, the CDR3 reads TGCGCCAGCAGGCCGGGGGGCCCCCCCGGGGAGCTGTTTTTT. Full variable domain (remainder filled in from reference TRBV5-1 and TRBJ2-2): KAGVTQTPRYLIKTRGQQVTLSCSPISGHRSVSWYQQTPGQGLQFLFEYFSETQRNKGNFPGRFSGRQFSNSRSEMNVSTLELGDSALYLCASRPGGPPGELFFGEGSRLTVL.

J is TRBJ1-2 and V is TRBV27, with D possibly matching TRBD1 (5 bases). This CDR3 contains 16 residues. Trimming took 4 bases from V and 1 from J, leaving 16 bases between them. Looked up from germline, CDR1 is MNHEY and CDR2 is SMNVEV (reference sequence). The chain's CDR3 is CASSSRGPINNYGYTF. The CDR3 nucleotides are TGTGCCAGCAGTTCGCGGGGCCCCATCAATAACTATGGCTACACCTTC.

The chain has TRBV19 and TRBJ1-5, with 7 bases aligning to TRBD1. V lost 6 bases, J lost 3 bases, and 5 bases stayed unmatched. The length of the CDR3 is 14 residues. Per germline, CDR1 LNHDA and CDR2 SQIVND (reference sequence). The DNA for the CDR3 is TGTGCCAGTAGATCGACAGGGTACAATCAGCCCCAGCATTTT. This translates into CASRSTGYNQPQHF. Together with reference TRBV19 and TRBJ1-5, the CDR3 gives the full variable domain: DGGITQSPKYLFRKEGQNVTLSCEQNLNHDAMYWYRQDPGQGLRLIYYSQIVNDFQKGDIAEGYSVSREKKESFPLTVTSAQKNPTAFYLCASRSTGYNQPQHFGDGTRLSIL.

This chain joins TRBV29-1 and TRBJ2-3, with 8 nucleotides matching TRBD2. Germline V gene lookup returns CDR1 SQVTM and CDR2 ANQGSEA. J gave up 0 bases and V 5 bases, and 10 bases lay outside the gene matches. CDR3 length: 16 amino acids. As DNA, the CDR3 is TGCAGCGTTCGTCGGGTAGCGGGGAGTAGCACAGATACGCAGTATTTT. The encoded protein is CSVRRVAGSSTDTQYF.

The chain is built from TRBV2 and TRBJ1-3; TRBD1 matches 9 bases. J lost 1 base, V lost 3 bases, and 1 base had no gene match. The CDR3 length is 15 residues. CDR1 and CDR2 (germline): SNHLY, FYNNEI. The CDR3 DNA sequence: TGTGCCAGCAGTGATGACAGGGGGTCTGGAAACACCATATATTTT. Its translation is CASSDDRGSGNTIYF.

The rearrangement uses TRBV9 and TRBJ2-3; 7 bases line up with TRBD2. Germline values: CDR1 SGDLS, CDR2 YYNGEE. J was trimmed by 5 bases and V by 0 bases; bases with no gene match: 9. The CDR3 runs 16 residues. The CDR3 sequence is CASSVAGGYRRDTQYF. The CDR3 coding sequence is TGTGCCAGCAGCGTAGCCGGGGGGTACAGGAGAGATACGCAGTATTTT.

CDR3 sequence reads: CASSPIDTGELFF. DNA for the CDR3: TGTGCCAGCAGTCCCATTGACACCGGGGAGCTGTTTTTT. J is TRBJ2-2 and V is TRBV27; no reliable D call. Trimming removed 5 bases from V and 3 bases from J, with 7 bases in between. The CDR3 extends over 13 amino acids. Germline CDR1 MNHEY, CDR2 SMNVEV (reference sequence).

The chain links TRBV12-2 to TRBJ2-1; TRBD2, the D gene given by the table, was not confirmed from the DNA. TRBV12-2 is described as a pseudogene. The CDR3 loop spans 17 amino acids. CDR3 in amino acids: CASRSYGVSSSYNEQFF. CDR3 nucleotide sequence: TGTGCAAGTCGCTCCTATGGAGTTTCCAGCTCCTACAATGAGCAGTTCTTC.

J is TRBJ1-2 and V is TRBV20-1; perhaps TRBD1 as D (5 bases). CDR3 length equals 12 residues. Germline V CDR1 and CDR2: DFQATT, SNEGSKA (reference sequence). The germline V and J ends were trimmed by 4 bases and 2 bases, with 8 bases remaining between them. The CDR3 DNA reads TGCAGTGCTAATGACAGAAACTATGGCTACACCTTC. Translated: CSANDRNYGYTF.

The chain carries TRBV15 and TRBJ2-5; perhaps TRBD2 as D (6 bases). Looked up from germline, CDR1 is LNHNV and CDR2 is YYDKDF (reference sequence). The CDR3 runs 15 residues. V lost 3 bases and J 5 bases, leaving 16 bases between the germline ends. CDR3 protein: CATSSQGGVRETQYF. CDR3 nucleotide sequence: TGTGCCACCAGCAGCCAGGGCGGGGTACGGGAGACCCAGTACTTC.

The gene calls are TRBV6-5 and TRBJ1-5; D unclear. There are 14 residues in the CDR3. Germline V lookup: CDR1 MNHEY, CDR2 SVGAGI. The V end lost 8 bases, the J end lost 0 bases, and 11 bases lay between the germline ends. Written as DNA, the CDR3 is TGTGCCAGCGTGGAGGGAGCTAGCAATCAGCCCCAGCATTTT. This codes for CASVEGASNQPQHF.

The CDR3 nucleotides are TGTGCCAGCAGCTTAGCAACCCAGGGGGCAGATACGCAGTATTTT. Translated: CASSLATQGADTQYF. The V gene is TRBV7-8, the J gene TRBJ2-3, with 7 bases lining up with TRBD1. Germline lookup yields CDR1 SGHVS and CDR2 FQNEAQ. Trimming cost V 0 bases and J 4 bases; bases outside gene matches: 4. The CDR3 has 15 amino acids.

The chain is built from TRBV2 and TRBJ1-2; 8 bases are shared with TRBD1. The V segment lost 6 bases and the J segment 0 bases; nucleotides outside the gene matches: 6. CDR1 and CDR2 from the germline V gene are SNHLY and FYNNEI. This CDR3 spans 15 amino acids. The CDR3 spells CASRDTGGPNYGYTF. The CDR3 nucleotides read TGTGCCAGCAGGGACACAGGGGGACCTAACTATGGCTACACCTTC.